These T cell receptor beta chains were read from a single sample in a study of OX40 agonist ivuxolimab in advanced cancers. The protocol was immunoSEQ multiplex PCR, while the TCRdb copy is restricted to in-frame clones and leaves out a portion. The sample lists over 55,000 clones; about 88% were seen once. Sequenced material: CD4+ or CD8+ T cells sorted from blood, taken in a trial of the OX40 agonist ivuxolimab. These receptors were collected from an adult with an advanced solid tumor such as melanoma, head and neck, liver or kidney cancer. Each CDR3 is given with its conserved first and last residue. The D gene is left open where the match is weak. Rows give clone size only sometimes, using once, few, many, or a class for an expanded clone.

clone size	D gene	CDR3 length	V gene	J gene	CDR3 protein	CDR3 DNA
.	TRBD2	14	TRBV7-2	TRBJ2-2	CATAGGHSSGGLFF	TGTGCCACCGCGGGAGGACATTCATCGGGTGGGCTGTTTTTT
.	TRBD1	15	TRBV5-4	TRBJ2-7	CASSLPGTGGPEQYF	TGTGCCAGCAGCTTGCCCGGGACAGGGGGCCCCGAGCAGTACTTC
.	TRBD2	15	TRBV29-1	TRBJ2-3	CSVVGSGGGTDTQYF	TGCAGCGTTGTAGGGAGCGGGGGGGGCACAGATACGCAGTATTTT
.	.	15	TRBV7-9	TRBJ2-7	CASSFGRGQSYEQYF	TGTGCCAGCAGCTTCGGGAGGGGACAGTCGTACGAGCAGTACTTC
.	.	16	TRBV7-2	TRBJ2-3	CASSLLPQRSTDTQYF	TGTGCCAGCAGCTTACTCCCCCAGCGCAGCACAGATACGCAGTATTTT
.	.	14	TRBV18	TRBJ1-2	CASSPAREVYGYTF	TGTGCCAGCTCACCGGCCAGGGAGGTCTATGGCTACACCTTC
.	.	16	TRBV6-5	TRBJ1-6	CASSYVRGQGDSPLHF	TGTGCCAGCAGTTACGTGCGGGGGCAAGGGGATTCACCCCTCCACTTT
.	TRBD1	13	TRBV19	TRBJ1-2	CASSMWDSAGCTF	TGTGCCAGTAGTATGTGGGACAGCGCTGGTTGCACCTTC
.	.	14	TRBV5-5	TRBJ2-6	CASSPPDKTNVLTF	TGTGCCAGCAGCCCCCCCGACAAAACCAACGTCCTGACTTTC
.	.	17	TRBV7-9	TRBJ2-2	CASSPTPGVGWTGELFF	TGTGCCAGCAGCCCAACCCCAGGTGTAGGGTGGACCGGGGAGCTGTTTTTT
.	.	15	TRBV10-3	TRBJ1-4	CAISESGTANEKLFF	TGTGCCATCAGTGAGTCGGGGACCGCCAATGAAAAACTGTTTTTT
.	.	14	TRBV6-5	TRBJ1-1	CASSRGLRGTEAFF	TGTGCCAGCAGTAGGGGGTTACGGGGCACTGAAGCTTTCTTT
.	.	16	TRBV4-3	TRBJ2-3	CASSQDWVGFTDTQYF	TGCGCCAGCAGCCAAGATTGGGTGGGCTTCACAGATACGCAGTATTTT
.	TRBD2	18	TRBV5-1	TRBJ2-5	CASSLPRGGELTQETQYF	TGCGCCAGCAGCTTACCCCGGGGGGGCGAACTCACTCAAGAGACCCAGTACTTC
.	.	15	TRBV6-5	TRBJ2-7	CASSYNRLGHYEQYF	TGTGCCAGCAGTTACAATAGGTTGGGACACTACGAGCAGTACTTC
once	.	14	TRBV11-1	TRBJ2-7	CASSSPTRDYEQYF	TGTGCCAGCAGCTCCCCAACGAGGGATTACGAGCAGTACTTC
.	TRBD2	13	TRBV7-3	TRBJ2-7	CASSSGGQDEQYF	TGTGCCAGCAGCTCGGGGGGGCAGGACGAGCAGTACTTC
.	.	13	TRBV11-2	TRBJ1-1	CASSRSRETEAFF	TGTGCCAGCAGCAGAAGCAGGGAGACTGAAGCTTTCTTT
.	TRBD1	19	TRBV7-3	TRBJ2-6	CASSLTRTGRGSGANVLTF	TGTGCCAGCAGCTTAACGCGGACAGGCAGGGGTTCTGGGGCCAACGTCCTGACTTTC
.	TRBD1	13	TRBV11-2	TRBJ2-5	CASSRDREETQYF	TGTGCCAGCAGCCGGGACAGAGAAGAGACCCAGTACTTC
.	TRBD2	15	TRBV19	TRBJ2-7	CASSRGTSASYEQYF	TGTGCCAGTAGTCGGGGGACTAGCGCTTCCTACGAGCAGTACTTC
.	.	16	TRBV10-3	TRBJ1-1	CAISESHQGVWTEAFF	TGTGCCATCAGTGAGTCGCATCAGGGAGTATGGACTGAAGCTTTCTTT
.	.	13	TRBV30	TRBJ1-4	CAWLGVRNEKLFF	TGTGCCTGGTTGGGGGTGAGGAATGAAAAACTGTTTTTT
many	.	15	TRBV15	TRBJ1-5	CATSRDPGSNQPQHF	TGTGCCACCAGCAGAGATCCAGGGAGCAATCAGCCCCAGCATTTT
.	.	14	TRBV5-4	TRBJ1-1	CASSFRTDNVKAFF	TGTGCCAGCAGCTTTAGGACAGACAATGTAAAAGCTTTCTTT
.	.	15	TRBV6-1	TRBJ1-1	CASSEKRLMNTEAFF	TGTGCCAGCAGTGAAAAGAGGTTAATGAACACTGAAGCTTTCTTT
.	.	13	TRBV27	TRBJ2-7	CASSFQVSYEQYF	TGTGCCAGCAGTTTCCAAGTCTCCTACGAGCAGTACTTC
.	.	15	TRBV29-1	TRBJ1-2	CSVVVSRSVGYGYTF	TGCAGCGTTGTAGTTTCCCGGTCTGTTGGCTATGGCTACACCTTC
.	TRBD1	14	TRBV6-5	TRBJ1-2	CASRSRGLEYGYTF	TGTGCCAGCAGATCAAGGGGGCTCGAATATGGCTACACCTTC
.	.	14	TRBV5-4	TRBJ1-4	CASSFGLNNEKLFF	TGTGCCAGCAGCTTCGGGCTGAATAATGAAAAACTGTTTTTT
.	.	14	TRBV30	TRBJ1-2	CAWSPGPRNYGYTF	TGTGCCTGGAGTCCGGGACCGCGTAACTATGGCTACACCTTC
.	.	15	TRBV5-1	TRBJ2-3	CASSLAGISGDTQYF	TGCGCCAGCAGCTTGGCCGGGATATCAGGGGATACGCAGTATTTT
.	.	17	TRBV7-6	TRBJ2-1	CASSNRDSTPSAYEQFF	TGTGCCAGCAGCAACCGGGACTCCACCCCCTCGGCCTATGAGCAGTTCTTC
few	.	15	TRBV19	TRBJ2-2	CASTTLLVGRGELFF	TGTGCCAGTACCACACTATTGGTAGGGCGAGGGGAGCTGTTTTTT
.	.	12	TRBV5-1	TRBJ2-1	CASSLPGNEQFF	TGCGCCAGCAGCTTGCCTGGCAATGAGCAGTTCTTC
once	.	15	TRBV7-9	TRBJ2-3	CASSFFRGQTDTQYF	TGTGCCAGCAGCTTTTTTCGCGGCCAAACAGATACGCAGTATTTT
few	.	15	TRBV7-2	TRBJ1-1	CASSLVYSLDTEAFF	TGTGCCAGCAGCTTAGTTTACAGCCTCGACACTGAAGCTTTCTTT
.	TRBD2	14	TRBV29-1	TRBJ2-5	CSVRTSGKGETQYF	TGCAGCGTCAGGACTAGCGGGAAGGGAGAGACCCAGTACTTC
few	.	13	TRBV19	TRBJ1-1	CASRMRLGYEAFF	TGTGCCAGTAGGATGAGGTTGGGGTATGAAGCTTTCTTT
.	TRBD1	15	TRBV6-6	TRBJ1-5	CASVLGQDSNQPQHF	TGTGCCAGCGTTCTGGGACAGGATAGCAATCAGCCCCAGCATTTT
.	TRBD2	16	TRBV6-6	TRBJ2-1	CASSYSAGGRGDEQFF	TGTGCCAGCAGTTATTCAGCGGGGGGGCGTGGGGATGAGCAGTTCTTC
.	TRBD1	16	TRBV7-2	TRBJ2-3	CASSAHPGQGTDTQYF	TGTGCCAGCAGCGCACATCCGGGACAGGGCACAGATACGCAGTATTTT
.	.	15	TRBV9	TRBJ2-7	CASSRQAHRDYEQYF	TGTGCCAGCTCAAGACAGGCTCATAGGGACTACGAGCAGTACTTC
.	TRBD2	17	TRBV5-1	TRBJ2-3	CASSSKGGRGTTDTQYF	TGCGCCAGCAGCAGCAAAGGCGGGAGGGGAACCACAGATACGCAGTATTTT
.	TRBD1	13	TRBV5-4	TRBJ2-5	CASSLQGWETQYF	TGTGCCAGCAGCTTACAGGGGTGGGAGACCCAGTACTTC
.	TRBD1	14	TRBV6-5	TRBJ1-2	CASSSGGADYGYTF	TGTGCCAGCAGCTCAGGGGGCGCAGACTATGGCTACACCTTC
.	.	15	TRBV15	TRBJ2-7	CATSRAAGSSYEQYF	TGTGCCACCAGCAGAGCAGCGGGCAGCTCCTACGAGCAGTACTTC
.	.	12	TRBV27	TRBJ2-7	CASSGRAYEQYF	TGTGCCAGCAGTGGCAGAGCCTACGAGCAGTACTTC
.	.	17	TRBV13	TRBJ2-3	CASSYHERAASTDTQYF	TGTGCCAGCAGCTACCACGAGAGAGCGGCTAGCACAGATACGCAGTATTTT